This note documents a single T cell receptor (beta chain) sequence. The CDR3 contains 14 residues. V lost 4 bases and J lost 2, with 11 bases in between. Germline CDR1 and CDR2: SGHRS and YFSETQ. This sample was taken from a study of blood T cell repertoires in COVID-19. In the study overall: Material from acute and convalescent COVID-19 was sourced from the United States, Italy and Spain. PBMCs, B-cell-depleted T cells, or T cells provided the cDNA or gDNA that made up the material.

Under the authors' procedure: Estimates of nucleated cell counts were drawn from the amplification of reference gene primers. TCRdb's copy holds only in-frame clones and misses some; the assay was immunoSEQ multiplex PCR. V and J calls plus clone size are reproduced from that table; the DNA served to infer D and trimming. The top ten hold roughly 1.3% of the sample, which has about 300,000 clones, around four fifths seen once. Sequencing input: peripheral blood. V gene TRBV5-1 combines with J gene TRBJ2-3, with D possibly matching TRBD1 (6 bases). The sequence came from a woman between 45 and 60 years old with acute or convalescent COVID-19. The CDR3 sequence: CASSPGQYTDTQYF. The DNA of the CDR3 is TGCGCCAGCAGCCCCGGACAGTACACAGATACGCAGTATTTT. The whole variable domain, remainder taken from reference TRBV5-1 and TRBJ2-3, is KAGVTQTPRYLIKTRGQQVTLSCSPISGHRSVSWYQQTPGQGLQFLFEYFSETQRNKGNFPGRFSGRQFSNSRSEMNVSTLELGDSALYLCASSPGQYTDTQYFGPGTRLTVL.